This T cell receptor (beta chain) was captured by sequencing in a study of blood T cell repertoires in COVID-19. Sequencing used immunoSEQ multiplex PCR; TCRdb keeps in-frame clones, though not all of them. The table has roughly 260,000 clones, 88% seen once. CDR3 size: 18 residues. Germline loops: CDR1 KGHSH, CDR2 LQKENI. Trimming stripped 3 bases from V and 0 bases from J, with 18 bases between. The chain carries TRBV18 and TRBJ1-5; D perhaps matches TRBD1 (6 bases). Material for sequencing was peripheral blood. The receptor's source is a woman aged 40 to 49 who had recovered from COVID-19. The CDR3 DNA follows: TGTGCCAGCTCACCGCCGGGACACGATACAAATAGCAATCAGCCCCAGCATTTT. Amino acid sequence: CASSPPGHDTNSNQPQHF.